This TCR beta chain was profiled in a study of blood T cell repertoires in COVID-19. Study summary: From the United States, Italy and Spain came samples of acute and convalescent COVID-19.

In the authors' methods: Reference gene primer amplification gave nucleated cell count estimates. Generated by immunoSEQ multiplex PCR, the TCRdb table keeps only in-frame clones and is missing some. From that table come the V and J calls and clone size; the DNA was used to work out D and trimming. The sample holds around 170,000 clones, around 86% seen once. The V gene end was trimmed by 1 base and the J gene end by 5 bases; junction bases not matched to a gene: 6. Germline CDR1 is GTSNPN and CDR2 is SVGIG (reference sequence). CDR3 length equals 15 residues. Sequenced sample: peripheral blood. This clonotype originated in a middle-aged woman with acute or convalescent COVID-19. This chain links TRBV30 with TRBJ2-7; 12 bases fit TRBD1. CDR3 sequence (DNA): TGTGCCTGGAGTGCCCCGGGACAGGGGGCCGACGAGCAGTACTTC. Protein: CAWSAPGQGADEQYF.